These 12 T cell receptor beta chains were sequenced from one sample in a study of T cell responses to AZD1222 COVID-19 vaccine. Clones were read by immunoSEQ multiplex PCR, and TCRdb kept only the in-frame ones, dropping some. The table shows some 100,000 clones, with about 87% occurring only once. The specimen comprised peripheral blood, sampled on day 0 of AZD1222 vaccination. All receptors come from an adult in good health.

The chain couples TRBV6-1 to TRBJ2-7, with D possibly TRBD2 on 5 matching bases. The germline V gene encodes CDR1 MNHNS and CDR2 SASEGT. This CDR3 has 15 residues. The ends were cut back, 2 bases at V and 3 bases at J, with 14 bases in the middle. The DNA for the CDR3 is TGTGCCAGCAGTGAACAATTCGGGGTGCACTACGAGCAGTACTTC. Amino acid sequence: CASSEQFGVHYEQYF.

This chain connects TRBV11-2 to TRBJ2-1; a weak D match, TRBD2 (6 bases). V lost 6 bases, J lost 8 bases, and 17 bases lay in between. The CDR3 has 14 amino acids. Germline CDR1 is SGHAT and CDR2 is FQNNGV. The CDR3 loop is CASSSLGGVYEQFF. CDR3 coding DNA: TGTGCCAGCAGTTCTCTGGGGGGAGTATATGAGCAGTTCTTC.

The rearrangement uses TRBV6-4 and TRBJ2-2, with a weak D call TRBD2 (7 bases). This CDR3 contains 15 residues. Deletions cut 6 bases from V and 6 bases from J, with 17 bases between. Per the germline V gene, CDR1 is MRHNA and CDR2 is SNTAGT. In DNA, the CDR3 is TGTGCCAGCAGCCCAGAGAGGGGGGGAGCCGGGGAGCTGTTTTTT. As protein: CASSPERGGAGELFF.

V usage is TRBV3-1 (or the pseudogene TRBV3-2) and J usage is TRBJ1-4, with a tentative D call TRBD1 (5 bases). This CDR3 region has 13 residues. The germline CDR1 and CDR2 sequences are LGHDT and YNNKEL (reference sequence). The ends were cut back, 4 bases at V and 8 bases at J, with 11 bases in the middle. In DNA, the CDR3 is TGTGCCAGCAGCCCCCGGGACGGCGAAAAACTGTTTTTT. This gives the protein CASSPRDGEKLFF.

The chain combines TRBV18 with TRBJ1-2; TRBD1 matches at 8 bases. There are 16 residues in the CDR3. Trimming cost V 3 bases and J 4 bases; bases outside gene matches: 10. Germline CDR1 and CDR2: KGHSH and LQKENI. CDR3 region: CASSPSLQGVTYGYTF. CDR3 nucleotide sequence: TGTGCCAGCTCACCGTCTCTACAGGGGGTGACCTATGGCTACACCTTC.

This clone was recorded only once. V is TRBV5-8 and J is TRBJ2-7, with D possibly being TRBD1 or TRBD2 (5 bases each). CDR1 and CDR2 from the germline V gene are SGHTS and YDEGEE. V was cut by 3 bases and J by 2 bases, with 12 bases left in between. The CDR3 spans 14 residues. DNA of the CDR3: TGTGCCAGCAGCTCCGGGACGTCGCCCTACGAGCAGTACTTC. Protein sequence: CASSSGTSPYEQYF. The complete variable domain, with remaining parts taken from reference TRBV5-8 and TRBJ2-7, reads EAGVTQSPTHLIKTRGQQATLRCSPISGHTSVYWYQQALGLGLQFLLWYDEGEERNRGNFPPRFSGRQFPNYSSELNVNALELEDSALYLCASSSGTSPYEQYFGPGTRLTVT.

The chain couples TRBV4-3 to TRBJ2-5; D remains ambiguous. CDR3 length equals 15 residues. V was pared by 2 bases and J by 2 bases, with 12 bases between. Germline CDR1 LGHNA, CDR2 YSLEER. CDR3 loop: CASSQSVAIQETQYF. DNA for the CDR3: TGCGCCAGCAGCCAATCGGTAGCCATTCAAGAGACCCAGTACTTC.

This clone was seen a single time. The chain employs TRBV18 and TRBJ2-1; D is tentatively TRBD1 or TRBD2 (5 bases each). The germline V gene encodes CDR1 KGHSH and CDR2 LQKENI. V dropped 3 bases and J dropped 7 bases, with 13 bases sitting between them. The CDR3 covers 14 residues. The CDR3 region has the DNA TGTGCCAGCTCACCTGTCGAGGGGAAGAATGAGCAGTTCTTC. This codes for CASSPVEGKNEQFF. Full variable domain (outside the CDR3, taken from reference TRBV18 and TRBJ2-1): NAGVMQNPRHLVRRRGQEARLRCSPMKGHSHVYWYRQLPEEGLKFMVYLQKENIIDESGMPKERFSAEFPKEGPSILRIQQVVRGDSAAYFCASSPVEGKNEQFFGPGTRLTVL.

The V call is TRBV14, the J call TRBJ1-1; D not resolved. With 4 bases removed from V and 0 bases from J, the gap between germline ends came to 12 bases. CDR3 length equals 15 residues. Germline V gene data show CDR1 as SGHDN and CDR2 as FVKESK. The CDR3 sequence: CASSPGRQMNTEAFF. CDR3 in DNA: TGTGCCAGCAGCCCCGGACGGCAAATGAACACTGAAGCTTTCTTT. Full variable domain (missing parts from reference TRBV14 and TRBJ1-1): EAGVTQFPSHSVIEKGQTVTLRCDPISGHDNLYWYRRVMGKEIKFLLHFVKESKQDESGMPNNRFLAERTGGTYSTLKVQPAELEDSGVYFCASSPGRQMNTEAFFGQGTRLTVV.

This chain links TRBV4-1 with TRBJ2-7; D gene uncertain. CDR1 MGHRA and CDR2 YSYEKL come from the germline V gene. V lost 2 bases to trimming and J lost 6 bases, with 17 bases between them. The CDR3 extends over 15 amino acids. The CDR3 loop is CASSQPATRGSEQYF. CDR3 nucleotides: TGCGCCAGCAGCCAACCGGCGACGCGCGGTAGCGAGCAGTACTTC.

The chain couples TRBV15 to TRBJ2-7; D not certain. This CDR3 is 17 amino acids long. Germline V gives CDR1 LNHNV, CDR2 YYDKDF (reference sequence). The V and J ends lost 5 bases and 5 bases respectively, with 25 bases between them. Here the CDR3 reads CATSEELSPQTLDEQYF. CDR3 DNA: TGTGCCACCAGCGAAGAGCTAAGTCCCCAAACGCTCGACGAGCAGTACTTC.

The CDR3 sequence: CASSYSRSNTGELFF. Here the CDR3 DNA reads TGTGCCAGCAGTTACTCGCGATCGAACACCGGGGAGCTGTTTTTT. The chain joins TRBV6-6 to TRBJ2-2; D gene ambiguous. V lost 0 bases, J lost 0 bases, and 5 bases lay in between. Germline CDR1 and CDR2: MNHNY and SVGAGI (reference sequence). The CDR3 is made up of 15 amino acids.